Sequencing of this T cell receptor beta chain was carried out in a study of OX40 agonist ivuxolimab in advanced cancers. Regarding the study in general: Ivuxolimab was an agonistic, fully human IgG2 monoclonal antibody directed against OX40 (CD134), a costimulatory receptor. Intravenous ivuxolimab was administered to patients every 2 weeks at six dose levels: 0.01, 0.1, 0.3, 1.5, 3 and 10 mg/kg. Among the roughly 50 dose-escalation patients, 19 had hepatocellular carcinoma, roughly 15 melanoma, 9 renal cell carcinoma and 9 head and neck cancer. In the dose-escalation cohort, over 65% of patients were male, and the mean age was about 55 years, with a range of 23 to 79. Patients were allowed to have had prior anti-PD-1, anti-PD-L1 or anti-CTLA-4 therapy, and approximately 40% of the dose-escalation patients had been treated with checkpoint inhibitors. Partial responses were achieved by three dose-escalation patients, of whom one had hepatocellular carcinoma and two had cutaneous melanoma. Peripheral TCRbeta sequencing was intended to test whether TCR sequence diversity was altered and clonal T-cell expansion was caused by ivuxolimab. The paper describes the monotherapy dose-escalation part (N ≈ 49 patients) of the phase I trial of ivuxolimab. Overall study results and their limits: Which antigens the clonally expanded peripheral T cells were specific for was not determined. In partial responders in the 0.1-3.0 mg/kg groups, normalized peripheral clonal expansion was found to be among the lowest, especially among CD8+ T cells. After ivuxolimab, expanded clones were on average more numerous among CD8+ T cells than among CD4+ T cells. Low levels of normalized T-cell clonal expansion were also seen in some nonresponding patients. Clonal expansion of both CD4+ and CD8+ blood T cells was observed from baseline to week 6 at doses 0.1 to 3.0 mg/kg.

For sequencing of the TCRbeta CDR3 region, genomic DNA was extracted from the sorted cells. The immunoSEQ Assay was used to sequence the TCRbeta CDR3 regions. TCRdb carries this immuneACCESS record with in-frame sequences only. Its versions omit some clonotypes, under half of them owing to an unresolved V gene in the studies checked, with the rest unexplained. Here the sample has roughly 48,000 clones; 70% to 85% occur a single time. Clones ranked in the top ten supply around 1.1% of the sample. CDR3 length: 18 amino acids, cysteine to phenylalanine. Just the 54-base CDR3 DNA is kept, in frame starting at base 1. Reading the germline V gene (reference sequence) gives CDR1 LNHDA and CDR2 SQIVND. The V and J ends are trimmed by 0 bases and 2 bases, leaving 20 bases between them. The trial excluded patients who had a history of autoimmune disease or who were on systemic immunosuppression. Peripheral blood for TCR sequencing was collected from all dose cohorts at baseline, on cycle 4 day 1, and on cycle 7 day 1. Samples were obtained from an open-label, multicenter, first-in-human phase I dose-escalation trial of ivuxolimab. Adults with locally advanced or metastatic melanoma, renal cell carcinoma, hepatocellular carcinoma or head and neck squamous cell carcinoma were enrolled in the trial. Before TCR sequencing, CD4+ T cells and CD8+ T cells from peripheral blood were sorted into separate populations.

Comment on this clone: What antigen it recognizes has not been identified. No per-base quality is available; no much larger clone lies one base away.

The sequence links TRBV19 to TRBJ2-7; the D gene is perhaps TRBD2, from 6 matching bases. The receptor comes from an adult with an advanced solid tumor such as melanoma, head and neck, liver or kidney cancer. The sequencing used CD4+ or CD8+ T cells sorted from blood, collected in a trial of the OX40 agonist ivuxolimab. The CDR3 protein sequence reads: CASSIEGGVRTQAYEQYF. The DNA reads as follows: TGTGCCAGTAGTATAGAAGGCGGGGTCCGTACCCAAGCCTACGAGCAGTACTTC.